The TCR beta chain under discussion was sequenced for a study of identical twins. The CDR3 runs to 15 residues. With V trimmed by 6 bases and J by 3 bases, 6 bases remained unmatched. Germline V CDR1 and CDR2: MDHEN, SYDVKM. A universal primer site was added by template switching, and unique molecular identifiers were carried by the cDNA. TCRdb fed the 5' RACE reads into MiXCR, producing one record per CDR3 protein. This sample has some 250,000 distinct CDR3 sequences, with over 9.5% found just once. There are a few counts of this clonotype. Its target is unknown. Study results and limitations: Twin sharing of out-of-frame TCR alpha was underestimated by models in monozygotic pairs. Compared with unrelated sharing, twin-shared out-of-frame alpha sequences had more low-probability sequences.

These same data were also listed under a study on yellow fever vaccine responses in identical twins.

This rearrangement joins TRBV28 to TRBJ2-3, with 10 bases identical to TRBD1. Input material: memory (CD45RO+) T cells sorted from blood. The sequence derives from a woman aged 18-29 years in good health. CDR3 sequence: CASSAGQGETDTQYF. CDR3 nucleotides: TGTGCCAGCAGCGCCGGACAGGGGGAAACAGATACGCAGTATTTT.